This TCR beta chain came from a study of beta chain features in type 1 diabetes. cDNA synthesis used the whole RNA isolate, giving expressed TCRB sequences. Assay used: immunoSEQ multiplex PCR; TCRdb lists only in-frame clones, some missing. The sample shows under 400,000 clones, around 15% of them seen only once. From germline, CDR1 is SNHLY and CDR2 FYNNEI. This CDR3 spans 13 amino acids. Trimming left V 10 bases short and J 1 base short, with 13 bases between. Comments on this clone: The antigen is unknown.

Overall study results and limits: Researchers could not determine here whether HLA type influences TCRB rearrangement. In patients and controls equally, PCR might favor templates that are shorter. When Type 1 diabetes patients were examined, their TCRB CDR3s proved moderately but significantly shorter in all four CD4+ subsets.

Sequenced input: central memory CD4+ T cells from blood. V usage is TRBV2 and J usage is TRBJ2-5, with D possibly TRBD2 on 6 matching bases. The clonotype originates from a man aged 25-45 years in good health. CDR3 amino acids: CATMGGAQETQYF. In nucleotides, the CDR3 is TGTGCCACCATGGGGGGAGCCCAAGAGACCCAGTACTTC.